This TCR beta chain was recovered during a study of T cells in Graves' hyperthyroidism and ophthalmopathy. The CDR3 loop spans 18 amino acids. CDR1 is MNHEY and CDR2 is SMNVEV in the germline V gene (reference sequence). Study-wide results and limits: Ophthalmopathy got predicted by the model a median about six months before its onset.

TCR beta CDR3 regions were amplified from RNA transcripts. HTBI primers were used for first-round RT-PCR of the TCR CDR3. TCRdb re-called the multiplex PCR reads through MiXCR, storing one row per CDR3 protein. The sample holds fewer than 350,000 distinct CDR3 sequences, around a fifth seen once. Diagnostic decisions used clinical symptoms, serum thyroxine and TRAb, thyroid ultrasound and orbital computed tomography. To note about this clonotype: Its antigen is undetermined. The junction does not match germline at one end; this may be a read error.

This sequence joins TRBV27 and TRBJ2-1; 14 positions match TRBD2. This sequence was found in a woman between 50 and 59 years old with Graves' hyperthyroidism. Sequencing input: blood. CDR3 coding DNA: TGTGCCGGCAGTACCTTTAGACTAGCGGGGGGGCCATACAATGAGCAGTTCTTC. Translation: CAGSTFRLAGGPYNEQFF.